Listed here are 7 T cell receptor beta chains from one sample, sequenced in a study of beta chain features in type 1 diabetes (dated by TCRdb to the late 2010s). Libraries were prepared through the immunoSEQ multiplex PCR assay. The entire amount of isolated RNA was reverse transcribed using the High Capacity cDNA Reverse Transcription Kit, so the sequenced TCRB transcripts were expressed ones. TCRdb mirrors the immuneACCESS table, restricted to in-frame sequences. Some clones are absent from its copies; in checked studies, under half trace to an unresolved V gene, and the reason for the others is unknown. This sample holds around 340,000 clones; 8% were observed only once. Under 0.5% of the sample is taken by the ten largest. Material: central memory CD4+ T cells from blood. These receptors were collected from a young woman in good health.

The genes are TRBV19 and TRBJ2-3; D possibly corresponds to TRBD2 (5 bases). This CDR3 is 13 amino acids long. CDR1 and CDR2 (germline): LNHDA, SQIVND (reference sequence). V lost 5 bases and J lost 7, with 13 bases in between. CDR3 in amino acids: CASSPKRANTQYF. In DNA, the CDR3 is TGTGCCAGTAGTCCCAAGAGGGCTAATACGCAGTATTTT.

J is TRBJ2-7 and V is TRBV5-6; 8 bases map to TRBD1. CDR1 SGHDT and CDR2 YYEEEE come from the germline V gene. The CDR3 covers 14 residues. V lost 5 bases and J lost 2; bases outside the gene matches: 6. CDR3: CASSYGTGPYEQYF. The CDR3 bases are TGTGCCAGCAGTTACGGGACAGGCCCCTACGAGCAGTACTTC.

With respect to this clone: The same CDR3 can be traced to other DNA sequences in this sample. CDR3 DNA: TGTGCCAGCAGCTTAGGCTTGCCAGAGACCCAGTACTTC. It is translated as CASSLGLPETQYF. The chain recombines TRBV11-2 with TRBJ2-5; D is unclear. Deletions cut 1 base from V and 4 bases from J, with 7 bases between. Germline CDR1 reads SGHAT; CDR2 reads FQNNGV. The CDR3 has 13 residues.

The chain couples TRBV2 to TRBJ2-5; 7 nucleotides match TRBD2. V lost 7 bases and J lost 4; bases outside the gene matches: 3. The CDR3 covers 12 residues. Germline V gives CDR1 SNHLY, CDR2 FYNNEI. CDR3: CASTPSGETQYF. CDR3 DNA sequence: TGTGCCAGCACTCCTAGCGGAGAGACCCAGTACTTC.

V and J are TRBV7-9 and TRBJ2-5; D is perhaps TRBD1 or TRBD2 (5 bases each). Per germline, CDR1 SEHNR and CDR2 FQNEAQ (reference sequence). The CDR3 has 16 residues. V was clipped by 1 base and J by 5 bases, with 17 bases between them. The CDR3 nucleotides are TGTGCCAGCAGCTTAGGACAACCGACTAAGGGGGAGACCCAGTACTTC. It yields the protein CASSLGQPTKGETQYF.

This clone was seen only a few times. The V call is TRBV27, the J call TRBJ2-2; D ambiguous. The CDR3 totals 16 residues. CDR1 MNHEY and CDR2 SMNVEV come from the germline V gene (reference sequence). Trimming took off 3 bases at V and 3 bases at J, with 14 bases between the two ends. CDR3 protein: CASSFMDRFDTGELFF. In DNA, the CDR3 is TGTGCCAGCAGTTTCATGGACCGATTTGACACCGGGGAGCTGTTTTTT.

There are a few counts of this clone. The CDR3 DNA reads as TGTGCCAGCAGCGTAGGACCTAGAGGGAGCTCCTACAATGAGCAGTTCTTC. Protein: CASSVGPRGSSYNEQFF. The chain carries TRBV9 and TRBJ2-1; possible D gene TRBD2, 5 bases. Germline-derived CDR1 and CDR2 are SGDLS and YYNGEE. The CDR3 is made up of 17 amino acids. Trimming removed 0 bases from V and 0 bases from J, with 13 bases in between.